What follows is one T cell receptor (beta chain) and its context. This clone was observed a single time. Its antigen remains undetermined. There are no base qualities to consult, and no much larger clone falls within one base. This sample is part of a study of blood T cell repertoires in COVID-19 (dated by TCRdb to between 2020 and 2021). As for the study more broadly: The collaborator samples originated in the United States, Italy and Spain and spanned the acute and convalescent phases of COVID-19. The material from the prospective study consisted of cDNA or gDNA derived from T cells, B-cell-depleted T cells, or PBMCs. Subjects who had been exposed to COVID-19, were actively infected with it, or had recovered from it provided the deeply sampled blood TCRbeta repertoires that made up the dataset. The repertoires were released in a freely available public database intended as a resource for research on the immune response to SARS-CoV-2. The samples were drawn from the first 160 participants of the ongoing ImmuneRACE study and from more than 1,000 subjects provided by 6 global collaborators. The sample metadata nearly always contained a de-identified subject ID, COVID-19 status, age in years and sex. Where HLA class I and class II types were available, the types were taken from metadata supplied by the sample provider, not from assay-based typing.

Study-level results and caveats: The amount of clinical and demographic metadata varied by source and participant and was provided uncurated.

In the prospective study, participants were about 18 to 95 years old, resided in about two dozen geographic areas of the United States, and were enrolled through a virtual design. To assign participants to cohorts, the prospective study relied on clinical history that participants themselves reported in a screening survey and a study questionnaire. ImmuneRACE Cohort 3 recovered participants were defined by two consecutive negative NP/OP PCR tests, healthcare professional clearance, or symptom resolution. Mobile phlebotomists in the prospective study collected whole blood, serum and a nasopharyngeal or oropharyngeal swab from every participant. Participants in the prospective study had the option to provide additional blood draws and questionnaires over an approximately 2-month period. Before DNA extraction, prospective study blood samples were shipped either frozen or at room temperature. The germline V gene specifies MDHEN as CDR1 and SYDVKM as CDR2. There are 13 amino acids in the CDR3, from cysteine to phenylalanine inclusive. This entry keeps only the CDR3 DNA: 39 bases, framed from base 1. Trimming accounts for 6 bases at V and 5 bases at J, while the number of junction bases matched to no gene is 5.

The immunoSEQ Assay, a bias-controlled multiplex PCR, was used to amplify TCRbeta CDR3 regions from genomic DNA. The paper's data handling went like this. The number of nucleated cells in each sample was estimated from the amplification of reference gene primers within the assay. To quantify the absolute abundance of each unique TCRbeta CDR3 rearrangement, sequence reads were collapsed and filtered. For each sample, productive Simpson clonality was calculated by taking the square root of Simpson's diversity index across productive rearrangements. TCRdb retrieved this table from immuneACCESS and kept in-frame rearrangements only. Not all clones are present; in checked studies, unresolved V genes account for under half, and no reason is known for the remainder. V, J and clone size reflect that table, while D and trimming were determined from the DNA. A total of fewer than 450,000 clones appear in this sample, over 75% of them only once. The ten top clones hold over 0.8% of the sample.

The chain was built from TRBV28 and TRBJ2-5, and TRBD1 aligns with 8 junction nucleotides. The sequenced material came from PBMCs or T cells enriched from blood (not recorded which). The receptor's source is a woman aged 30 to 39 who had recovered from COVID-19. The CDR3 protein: CASRMTGDETQYF. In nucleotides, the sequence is TGTGCCAGCAGAATGACAGGGGACGAGACCCAGTACTTC.